What follows are 28 T cell receptor beta chains derived from one specimen sequenced in a study of monozygotic twins with inflammatory bowel disease. Reanalyzing the 5' RACE reads, TCRdb keeps one entry per CDR3 protein, without DNA. The sample totals around 230,000 distinct CDR3 sequences. The sample consisted of blood. Source of these receptors: a human donor with ulcerative colitis or Crohn's disease, or a healthy co-twin of an affected twin (not recorded which).

This chain uses TRBV7-6 with TRBJ2-5; TCRdb's assignment of TRBD1 cannot be checked, as there is no DNA. Germline V gives CDR1 SGHVS, CDR2 FNYEAQ. The CDR3 loop spans 15 amino acids. CDR3 amino acids: CASSLGAGSQETQYF.

Measured by frequency, this clonotype is medium-sized (0.01 to 0.1%). The J gene is TRBJ2-1, the V gene TRBV5-1; TCRdb's D call, TRBD1, is unchecked because there is no DNA. This CDR3 has 12 amino acids. The germline gives CDR1 SGHRS, CDR2 YFSETQ. CDR3: CASSLLPDRQFF.

This chain joins TRBV20-1 and TRBJ2-5; TCRdb lists TRBD2, though no DNA is available to test this call. Germline loops: CDR1 DFQATT, CDR2 SNEGSKA (reference sequence). This CDR3 has 15 amino acids. CDR3 protein: CSASPAVSSQETQYF.

The V and J genes are TRBV19 and TRBJ2-7; TCRdb calls TRBD1, which cannot be checked without DNA. Germline loops: CDR1 LNHDA, CDR2 SQIVND (reference sequence). CDR3 length: 12 amino acids. The CDR3 loop is CASSRDRYEQYF.

The chain uses TRBV5-1 and TRBJ2-2; no DNA is available, so the TRBD1 call from TCRdb remains unchecked. Germline values: CDR1 SGHRS, CDR2 YFSETQ. This CDR3 is built from 15 residues. The chain's CDR3 is CASSLVTGGTGELFF.

The CDR3 is CASTAGTGNTEAFF. The chain carries TRBV6-6 and TRBJ1-1; the TCRdb D gene call, TRBD1, has no DNA to confirm it. CDR1 and CDR2 (germline): MNHNY, SVGAGI (reference sequence). The CDR3 is made up of 14 amino acids.

This sequence joins TRBV5-1 and TRBJ1-2; absent DNA, TCRdb's TRBD1 call cannot be checked. The CDR3 spans 17 residues. Germline-derived CDR1 and CDR2 are SGHRS and YFSETQ. The CDR3 reads CASSGDRNNLLFRGYTF. Complete variable domain (other parts from reference TRBV5-1 and TRBJ1-2): KAGVTQTPRYLIKTRGQQVTLSCSPISGHRSVSWYQQTPGQGLQFLFEYFSETQRNKGNFPGRFSGRQFSNSRSEMNVSTLELGDSALYLCASSGDRNNLLFRGYTFGSGTRLTVV.

V usage is TRBV5-1 and J usage is TRBJ1-5; the TCRdb D gene call, TRBD1, has no DNA to confirm it. Germline V gene data show CDR1 as SGHRS and CDR2 as YFSETQ. CDR3 length: 13 amino acids. This chain's CDR3 is CASSLTPGGPEHF.

V usage is TRBV20-1 and J usage is TRBJ1-1; there is no DNA to check the TCRdb D call of TRBD1. This CDR3 comprises 15 residues. Germline V CDR1 and CDR2: DFQATT, SNEGSKA (reference sequence). CDR3 region: CSAREPGQAGAEAFF.

V is TRBV7-6 and J is TRBJ2-5. The germline V gene encodes CDR1 SGHVS and CDR2 FNYEAQ. The CDR3 contains 12 residues. CDR3 in amino acids: CASSIGWETQYF.

The chain couples TRBV10-3 to TRBJ1-2; lacking DNA, the TRBD1 call made by TCRdb goes unchecked. The CDR3 is 13 amino acids. CDR1 and CDR2 from the germline V gene are ENHRY and SYGVKD. This chain's CDR3 is CAIKDHSGDGYTF.

The chain carries TRBV5-1 and TRBJ2-7; the D call of TRBD1 rests on TCRdb alone, since no DNA is present to check it. The V gene's germline CDR1 is SGHRS and CDR2 YFSETQ. This CDR3 has 14 residues. The CDR3 loop is CASSTRTDFAEQYF. The full variable domain, rest sourced from reference TRBV5-1 and TRBJ2-7, is KAGVTQTPRYLIKTRGQQVTLSCSPISGHRSVSWYQQTPGQGLQFLFEYFSETQRNKGNFPGRFSGRQFSNSRSEMNVSTLELGDSALYLCASSTRTDFAEQYFGPGTRLTVT.

The rearrangement links TRBV12-3 or TRBV12-4 to TRBJ2-2; as DNA is missing, the TRBD1 call by TCRdb cannot be tested. The CDR3 has 20 residues. CDR3 amino acids: CASSFYRSGRGGINTGELFF.

This rearrangement joins TRBV4-1 to TRBJ2-6; checking the TCRdb D call of TRBD2 is not possible without DNA. The CDR3 contains 19 residues. The germline gives CDR1 MGHRA, CDR2 YSYEKL. The CDR3 sequence is CASSQDSGGSDAGANVLTF.

This chain connects TRBV12-3 or TRBV12-4 to TRBJ1-1; TCRdb's D call, TRBD1, is unchecked because there is no DNA. This CDR3 comprises 15 residues. CDR3 protein: CATRLLDMVRTEAFF.

The chain employs TRBV5-1 and TRBJ2-5; lacking DNA, the TRBD2 call made by TCRdb goes unchecked. The CDR3 spans 14 residues. The germline V gene encodes CDR1 SGHRS and CDR2 YFSETQ. Here the CDR3 reads CASNRGDSQETQYF.

This chain links TRBV5-1 with TRBJ1-4. Germline assignment: CDR1 SGHRS and CDR2 YFSETQ. The CDR3 totals 15 residues. The CDR3 sequence: CASQNSGTSNEKLFF.

V is TRBV5-5 and J is TRBJ2-5; TCRdb indicates TRBD2, and absent DNA this call remains unverified. This CDR3 comprises 15 residues. CDR1 and CDR2 from the germline V gene are SGHKS and YYEKEE (reference sequence). CDR3 in amino acids: CASSLGGGIRETQYF.

This sequence joins TRBV10-2 and TRBJ1-2; checking the TCRdb D call of TRBD1 is not possible without DNA. Per germline, CDR1 WSHSY and CDR2 SAAADI. There are 17 residues in the CDR3. The CDR3 reads CASREGTGANSNYGYTF.

The rearrangement links TRBV2 to TRBJ1-2. Per germline, CDR1 SNHLY and CDR2 FYNNEI. CDR3 size: 11 residues. The CDR3 loop reads CASTTTKGYTF.

The genes are TRBV5-1 and TRBJ2-7; the TCRdb call, TRBD1, lacks DNA for checking. There are 16 residues in the CDR3. The germline V gene has CDR1 SGHRS and CDR2 YFSETQ. The CDR3 sequence is CASSLAMAPGGNEQYF.

The CDR3: CATGGGNSNQPQHF. The chain employs TRBV24-1 and TRBJ1-5. This CDR3 has 14 residues. The germline V gene encodes CDR1 KGHDR and CDR2 SFDVKD.

The V call is TRBV5-1, the J call TRBJ2-2. There are 16 residues in the CDR3. Germline CDR1 SGHRS, CDR2 YFSETQ. CDR3 in amino acids: CASSLGHLINTGELFF.

The chain couples TRBV29-1 to TRBJ2-2; TCRdb outputs TRBD2, but without DNA this stays unchecked. CDR1 is SQVTM and CDR2 is ANQGSEA in the germline V gene. CDR3 length: 15 amino acids. The chain's CDR3 is CSVVTSGDNTGELFF.

This rearrangement joins TRBV5-1 to TRBJ2-1. CDR1 SGHRS and CDR2 YFSETQ come from the germline V gene. The CDR3 contains 11 residues. Here the CDR3 reads CASRFLNEQFF.

The J gene is TRBJ2-7, the V gene TRBV5-4; the TCRdb call, TRBD1, lacks DNA for checking. CDR3 length: 13 residues. CDR1 and CDR2 from the germline V gene are SGHNT and YYREEE (reference sequence). This chain's CDR3 is CASSIRDTYEQYF.

This chain links TRBV19 with TRBJ2-1; the D call of TRBD2 rests on TCRdb alone, since no DNA is present to check it. CDR3 size: 16 residues. Germline CDR1 reads LNHDA; CDR2 reads SQIVND (reference sequence). CDR3 region: CASSIGLSGGWNEQFF.

The gene calls are TRBV10-3 and TRBJ2-7; as DNA is missing, the TRBD1 call by TCRdb cannot be tested. This CDR3 has 16 residues. Germline CDR1 and CDR2: ENHRY and SYGVKD. The CDR3 loop reads CAISEGGLLSRYEQYF.